These 12 T cell receptor beta chains were all obtained from the same sample, sequenced in a study of blood T cells in healthy people across ages. For the second PCR, which ran for roughly 6 to 12 cycles, a sample-barcoded 5' primer and a J-beta primer mix were used. TCRdb processed the 5' RACE reads anew with MiXCR; each CDR3 protein has one entry. The sample lists about 780,000 distinct CDR3 sequences, 20% to 30% occurring once. The same data also contributed to another study, on T cells of mothers and their children.

Source material: blood. The source is a boy between 5 and 17 years old in good health.

This clonotype was observed a handful of times. The gene calls are TRBV7-9 and TRBJ2-7; D possibly uses TRBD1 or TRBD2 (5 bases each). V was trimmed by 5 bases and J by 5 bases, leaving 19 bases between them. Germline V gene data show CDR1 as SEHNR and CDR2 as FQNEAQ (reference sequence). The length of the CDR3 is 15 residues. The CDR3 region is CASSRDLQNLHEQYF. CDR3 nucleotide sequence: TGTGCCAGCAGCCGGGACCTTCAGAACCTTCACGAGCAGTACTTC.

About this clonotype: An end of the junction differs from the germline gene, which may be a read error. The chain combines TRBV27 with TRBJ2-5; D is perhaps TRBD2 (6 bases). The germline V gene encodes CDR1 MNHEY and CDR2 SMNVEV (reference sequence). The CDR3 is made up of 14 amino acids. CDR3 sequence reads: CASSRASVQETKYF. CDR3 in DNA: TGTGCCAGCAGTCGGGCTAGCGTACAAGAGACCAAGTACTTC.

This chain links TRBV7-3 with TRBJ2-3; D uncertain. V lost 0 bases and J 3 bases, leaving 7 bases between the germline ends. This CDR3 is built from 14 residues. CDR1 is SGHTA and CDR2 is FQGTGA in the germline V gene. The CDR3 bases are TGTGCCAGCAGCTTAACAATTCCGACAGATACGCAGTATTTT. Encoded protein: CASSLTIPTDTQYF.

The chain carries TRBV20-1 and TRBJ2-3; TRBD2 matches at 7 bases. Germline CDR1 DFQATT, CDR2 SNEGSKA (reference sequence). V gave up 5 bases and J gave up 2 bases; unmatched junction bases: 4. There are 13 residues in the CDR3. The CDR3 bases are TGCAGTGCTGGTAGCGGGTTCACAGATACGCAGTATTTT. Translated, it gives CSAGSGFTDTQYF.

This clonotype was recorded only once. V gene TRBV12-3 or TRBV12-4 combines with J gene TRBJ2-5; D possibly corresponds to TRBD1 (6 bases). The ends were cut back, 7 bases at V and 3 bases at J, with 12 bases in the middle. The CDR3 has 13 residues. CDR3 protein: CASNRQAEETQYF. CDR3 DNA: TGTGCCAGCAATAGACAGGCCGAAGAGACCCAGTACTTC.

Remarks on this clonotype: The junction does not match germline at one end; this may be a read error. This chain connects TRBV7-9 to TRBJ1-4; D is possibly TRBD1 (5 bases). CDR1 and CDR2 (germline): SEHNR, FQNEAQ (reference sequence). The CDR3 totals 16 residues. CDR3 nucleotides: TGTGCCAGCAGCGGGGACCTCAAGGAAACTAATGAAAAACTGGTTTTT. Translation gives CASSGDLKETNEKLVF.

In this sample, this clonotype turned up a few times. The chain links TRBV10-3 to TRBJ1-1, with 7 nucleotides matching TRBD1. This CDR3 comprises 14 residues. Germline V gene lookup returns CDR1 ENHRY and CDR2 SYGVKD. Trimming at V came to 6 bases and at J to 0 bases, leaving 4 bases not matched to a gene. CDR3 nucleotide sequence: TGTGCCATCAGCCCGGGACAGATGAACACTGAAGCTTTCTTT. Its translation is CAISPGQMNTEAFF.

This clonotype was observed a handful of times. V usage is TRBV29-1 and J usage is TRBJ2-2, with TRBD2 identical over 7 bases. The CDR3 extends over 15 amino acids. The ends lost 7 bases at V and 3 bases at J; junction bases unmatched: 11. Germline CDR1 reads SQVTM; CDR2 reads ANQGSEA. The CDR3 here is CSALGGLGDTGELFF. The CDR3 bases are TGCAGCGCCCTGGGAGGGTTGGGGGACACCGGGGAGCTGTTTTTT.

The J gene is TRBJ2-1, the V gene TRBV7-2; 7 nucleotides match TRBD1. The J call may be mistaken, given a closer DNA end match to TRBJ2-7. This CDR3 contains 18 residues. Germline V gene lookup returns CDR1 SGHTA and CDR2 FQGNSA. CDR3 sequence reads: CASSLPTVTTGSIYEQYF. The CDR3 nucleotides read TGTGCCAGCAGCCTCCCGACTGTGACGACAGGGTCAATCTACGAGCAGTACTTC.

The V call is TRBV20-1, the J call TRBJ2-5, with D unresolved. CDR3 length: 11 amino acids. V was shortened by 1 base and J by 14 bases, with 14 bases between the two germline ends. Germline V gene lookup returns CDR1 DFQATT and CDR2 SNEGSKA (reference sequence). CDR3 loop: CSARGIPGTYF. The CDR3 DNA sequence: TGCAGTGCTAGAGGGATTCCGGGCACTTACTTC.

This chain uses TRBV7-2 with TRBJ1-1; 9 bases line up with TRBD1. This CDR3 is built from 15 residues. Germline V lookup: CDR1 SGHTA, CDR2 FQGNSA. V gave up 3 bases and J gave up 5 bases; unmatched junction bases: 7. The CDR3 DNA is TGTGCCAGCAGCTTGGTTACAGGGGGCAAAACTGAAGCTTTCTTT. Its protein product is CASSLVTGGKTEAFF.

This clonotype was found a few times. The V call is TRBV7-3, the J call TRBJ2-5, with a tentative D call TRBD2 (6 bases). The V and J ends lost 5 bases and 7 bases respectively, with 17 bases between them. CDR3 length equals 14 residues. From germline, CDR1 is SGHTA and CDR2 FQGTGA. This CDR3 reads CASSPRGSLGTQYF. In DNA form, the CDR3 reads TGTGCCAGCAGCCCCCGGGGGTCCCTGGGGACCCAGTACTTC.